This paragraph reports one TCR beta chain. Some clones are missing from TCRdb's copy, which holds only in-frame ones; the method was immunoSEQ multiplex PCR. The sample contains some 59,000 clones, 90% of which appear only once. The CDR3 spans 14 residues. V was cut by 3 bases and J by 4 bases, with 12 bases left in between. Germline loops: CDR1 MNHEY, CDR2 SVGAGI. The data belong to a study of T cell changes during pregnancy in multiple sclerosis. The V gene is TRBV6-5, the J gene TRBJ1-1, with unresolved D. This receptor was identified in a female donor in good health, enrolled as a control in a pregnancy study. Sequenced here: peripheral blood, sampled in the third trimester of pregnancy. CDR3: CASSYNSRRTEAFF. CDR3 coding DNA: TGTGCCAGCAGTTATAACAGTAGGCGCACTGAAGCTTTCTTT.